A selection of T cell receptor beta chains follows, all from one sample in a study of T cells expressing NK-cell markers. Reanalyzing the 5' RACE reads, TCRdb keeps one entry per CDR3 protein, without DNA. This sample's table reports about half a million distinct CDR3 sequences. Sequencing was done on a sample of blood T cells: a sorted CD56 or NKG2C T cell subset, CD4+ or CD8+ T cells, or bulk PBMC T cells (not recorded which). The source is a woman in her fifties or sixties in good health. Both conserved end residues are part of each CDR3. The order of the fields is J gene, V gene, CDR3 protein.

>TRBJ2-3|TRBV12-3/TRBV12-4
CASTGTSGRDSSTDTQYF
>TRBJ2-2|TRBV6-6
CATHRARDLNTGELFF
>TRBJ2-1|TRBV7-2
CASGRGGHNEQFF
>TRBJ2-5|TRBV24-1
CATSGRLAGYQETQYF
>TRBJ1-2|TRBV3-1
CASSQEQGAYYGYTF
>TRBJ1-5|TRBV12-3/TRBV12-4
CASSLSGNQPQHF
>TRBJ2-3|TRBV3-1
CASSPLGGQITDTQYF
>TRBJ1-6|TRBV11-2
CASSLGTFASPLHF
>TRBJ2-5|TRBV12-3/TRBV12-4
CASSFGGTQYF
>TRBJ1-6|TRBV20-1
CSARGGQNNSPLHF
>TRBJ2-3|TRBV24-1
CATSALTGHPSTDTQYF
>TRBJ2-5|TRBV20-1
CSARDRGPGQETQYF
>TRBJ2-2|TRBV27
CASSLDGLIVNTGELFF
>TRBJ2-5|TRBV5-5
CASSLLAGVVQETQYF
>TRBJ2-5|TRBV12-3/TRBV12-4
CASSLTRGRQETQYF
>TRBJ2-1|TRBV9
CASSASGSLYNEQFF